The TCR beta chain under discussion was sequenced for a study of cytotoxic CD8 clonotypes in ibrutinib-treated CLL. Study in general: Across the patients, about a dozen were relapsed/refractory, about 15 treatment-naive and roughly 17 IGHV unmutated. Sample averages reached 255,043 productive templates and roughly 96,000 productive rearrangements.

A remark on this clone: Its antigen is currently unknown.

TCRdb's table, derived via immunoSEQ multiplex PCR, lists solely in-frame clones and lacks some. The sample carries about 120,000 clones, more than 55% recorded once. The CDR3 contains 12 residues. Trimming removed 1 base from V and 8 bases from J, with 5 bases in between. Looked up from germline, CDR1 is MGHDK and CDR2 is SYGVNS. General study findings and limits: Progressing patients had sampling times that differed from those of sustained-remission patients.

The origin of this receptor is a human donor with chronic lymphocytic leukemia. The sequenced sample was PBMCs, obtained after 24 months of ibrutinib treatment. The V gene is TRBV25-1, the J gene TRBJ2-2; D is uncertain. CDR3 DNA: TGTGCCAGCAGTGAATCTGCAGGGGAGCTGTTTTTT. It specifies CASSESAGELFF.